These T cell receptor beta chains were read from a single sample in a study of cytomegalovirus exposure and HLA in healthy donors. Method: immunoSEQ multiplex PCR; TCRdb's copy keeps in-frame clones and lacks some. Of about 88,000 clones listed, about 67% were seen once; the top ten hold about 16%. The sequenced material came from PBMCs. The receptors originated from a woman in her late teens or twenties in good health and CMV-seropositive. The CDR3 runs from the conserved cysteine through the conserved F or W. A D gene is named only where the DNA matches it firmly. Part of the rows lack a size; the others show once, few, many or a class for expanded clones.

V	D	size	length	J	CDR3	DNA
TRBV6-6	.	.	12	TRBJ2-7	CASRGPLYEQYF	TGTGCCAGCAGGGGGCCCTTGTACGAGCAGTACTTC
TRBV7-2	.	.	16	TRBJ1-5	CASSVVANHGNQPQHF	TGTGCCAGCAGCGTAGTGGCAAATCACGGCAATCAGCCCCAGCATTTT
TRBV27	.	few	16	TRBJ1-2	CASSLTVASATDGYTF	TGTGCCAGCAGTTTAACGGTGGCCAGCGCTACCGATGGCTACACCTTC
TRBV5-1	.	.	15	TRBJ2-3	CASSLAWGGTDTQYF	TGCGCCAGCAGCTTAGCATGGGGGGGCACAGATACGCAGTATTTT
TRBV20-1	.	.	11	TRBJ2-4	CSARSGGPEYF	TGCAGTGCTAGGTCCGGGGGGCCCGAGTACTTC
TRBV5-6	.	.	17	TRBJ2-6	CASSQVPGVSGANVLTF	TGTGCCAGCAGCCAGGTCCCCGGGGTCTCTGGGGCCAACGTCCTGACTTTC
TRBV7-9	TRBD1	once	15	TRBJ2-2	CASSTRDRDTGELFF	TGTGCCAGCAGCACCAGGGACAGGGATACCGGGGAGCTGTTTTTT
TRBV7-9	.	.	16	TRBJ1-3	CASSLDARARGNTIYF	TGTGCCAGCAGCTTAGACGCCAGAGCTAGAGGAAACACCATATATTTT
TRBV2	TRBD2	few	16	TRBJ2-7	CASSDGRLAATYEQYF	TGTGCCAGCAGTGATGGTCGGCTAGCGGCTACCTACGAGCAGTACTTC
TRBV30	.	.	14	TRBJ2-7	CAWSVGGPSYEQYF	TGTGCCTGGAGTGTCGGCGGTCCCTCCTACGAGCAGTACTTC
TRBV29-1	TRBD1	.	15	TRBJ2-3	CSVVPGQGSTDTQYF	TGCAGCGTGGTACCGGGACAGGGGAGCACAGATACGCAGTATTTT
TRBV27	TRBD2	.	14	TRBJ2-5	CASNSGGGPETQYF	TGTGCCAGCAACTCGGGGGGGGGCCCAGAGACCCAGTACTTC
TRBV5-8	TRBD1	.	14	TRBJ2-5	CASSLVGTEETQYF	TGTGCCAGCAGCTTGGTTGGGACAGAAGAGACCCAGTACTTC
TRBV5-8	TRBD1	.	14	TRBJ1-5	CASTPDRRNQPQHF	TGTGCCAGCACCCCGGACAGGAGGAATCAGCCCCAGCATTTT
TRBV29-1	TRBD1	.	13	TRBJ1-1	CSVQGAVGTEAFF	TGCAGCGTGCAGGGGGCGGTGGGAACTGAAGCTTTCTTT
TRBV7-3	TRBD1	.	14	TRBJ1-3	CASSPTGGENTIYF	TGTGCCAGCAGCCCGACAGGGGGCGAAAACACCATATATTTT
TRBV7-8	.	once	13	TRBJ1-2	CASSLDSRDGYTF	TGTGCCAGCAGCCTGGACAGTCGGGATGGCTACACCTTC
TRBV30	TRBD2	.	14	TRBJ2-3	CAWTSGNEADTQYF	TGTGCCTGGACTAGCGGGAACGAGGCAGATACGCAGTATTTT
TRBV4-1	.	once	15	TRBJ1-3	CASSQVRLSGNTIYF	TGCGCCAGCAGCCAAGTGCGTTTGTCTGGAAACACCATATATTTT
TRBV18	.	.	16	TRBJ1-1	CASSPPGRGRDTEAFF	TGTGCCAGCTCACCACCGGGCCGGGGTAGAGACACTGAAGCTTTCTTT
TRBV15	.	few	15	TRBJ2-1	CATRVSRFANNEQFF	TGTGCCACCAGAGTCTCTCGGTTTGCGAACAATGAGCAGTTCTTC
TRBV7-6	.	.	13	TRBJ1-2	CASSLGGSYGYTF	TGTGCCAGCAGCTTAGGAGGGTCCTATGGCTACACCTTC
TRBV5-8	TRBD2	once	15	TRBJ2-1	CASSLDSGRVNEQFF	TGTGCCAGCAGCTTGGATAGCGGGAGGGTAAATGAGCAGTTCTTC
TRBV18	.	.	17	TRBJ1-6	CASSPTTPSDYNSPLHF	TGTGCCAGCTCACCAACGACTCCATCCGATTATAATTCACCCCTCCACTTT
TRBV28	TRBD1	.	16	TRBJ1-2	CASSLPEGAKVYGYTF	TGTGCCAGCAGTTTGCCAGAGGGGGCAAAAGTCTATGGCTACACCTTC
TRBV6-5	TRBD2	.	14	TRBJ2-1	CASSRGLAEGGQFF	TGTGCCAGCAGCCGGGGACTAGCGGAGGGAGGGCAGTTCTTC
TRBV4-2	TRBD1	.	16	TRBJ2-6	CASSQGRGTGANVLTF	TGTGCCAGCAGCCAAGGCAGGGGGACAGGGGCCAACGTCCTGACTTTC
TRBV6-4	.	.	16	TRBJ2-3	CASSDGRASGTDTQYF	TGTGCCAGCAGTGACGGGCGGGCCTCCGGCACAGATACGCAGTATTTT
TRBV7-3	.	.	15	TRBJ1-4	CASSLTARIGEKLFF	TGTGCCAGCAGCTTAACGGCGCGTATCGGGGAAAAACTGTTTTTT
TRBV27	TRBD1	.	14	TRBJ1-4	CASRQDRTNEKLFF	TGTGCCAGCAGACAGGACAGGACTAATGAAAAACTGTTTTTT
TRBV20-1	.	.	11	TRBJ2-7	CSARLVSEQYF	TGCAGTGCTAGACTAGTAAGTGAGCAGTACTTC
TRBV7-8	.	few	18	TRBJ2-1	CASSPPREAGLSYNEQFF	TGTGCCAGCAGCCCCCCTCGTGAGGCAGGACTTTCCTACAATGAGCAGTTCTTC
TRBV7-7	.	.	15	TRBJ2-7	CASSLGEAGVYEQYF	TGTGCTAGCAGCTTAGGAGAGGCTGGCGTATACGAGCAGTACTTC
TRBV5-6	.	.	14	TRBJ1-1	CASSYPVESTEAFF	TGTGCCAGCAGCTATCCGGTCGAGAGCACTGAAGCTTTCTTT
TRBV11-2	TRBD2	few	14	TRBJ2-7	CASSPRTSGSNQNF	TGTGCCAGCAGCCCCCGGACTAGCGGGAGTAACCAGAACTTC